This TCR beta chain was sequenced during a study of T cell repertoires in aging, cancer and after chemotherapy. Amplification of TCR beta used genomic DNA extracted from peripheral blood. Multiplex touch-down PCR with TRB-A/B primers amplified rearranged V-D-J TRB sequences. Via MiXCR, TCRdb re-called the multiplex PCR reads, giving one row per CDR3 protein. This table has 1,500 to 2,000 distinct CDR3 sequences, roughly 55% appearing once. Germline V gene lookup returns CDR1 DFQATT and CDR2 SNEGSKA (reference sequence). The CDR3 has 15 residues. Trimming took 6 bases from V and 3 from J, leaving 20 bases between them. Of note for this clonotype: The antigen is not known.

Regarding the study as a whole: Hematological cancer patients had lymphoid organ infiltration that may impair thymic emigration or T cell expansion. These repertoire data do not allow conclusions about immunological memory after chemotherapy. Compared with age-matched healthy donors, untreated hematological or solid cancer patients showed higher blood TCR clonality.

The source is a human donor with a blood cancer. Source material: blood. The V call is TRBV20-1, the J call TRBJ1-2; D call uncertain. The CDR3, as DNA: TGCAGTGCCCTCCTACATGTTAGGATAGACTATGGCTACACCTTC. This encodes CSALLHVRIDYGYTF.